This T cell receptor beta chain was sequenced for a study of blood T cell repertoires in COVID-19. Study overall: Acute and convalescent COVID-19 specimens originated in the United States, Italy and Spain. The cDNA or gDNA used as material had been derived from T cells, B-cell-depleted T cells, or PBMCs.

Study processing details: Amplification of reference gene primers provided the estimated nucleated cell counts. Here immunoSEQ multiplex PCR was the method, and the copy in TCRdb shows in-frame clones only, minus some. The V and J calls and the clone size are those of that table, but D and trimming were determined from the DNA. This table holds about 220,000 clones, approximately 84% found once. In its sample, this clone was seen once. This clonotype was sampled from an older woman with acute or convalescent COVID-19. The sample was peripheral blood.

DNA of the CDR3: TGTGCCAGCAGCCAACAGGGTGATTCACCCCTCCACTTT. Protein sequence: CASSQQGDSPLHF. The chain carries TRBV7-9 and TRBJ1-6; D might be TRBD1 (6 bases). The CDR3 has 13 amino acids. The germline CDR1 and CDR2 sequences are SEHNR and FQNEAQ (reference sequence). The germline V and J ends were trimmed by 5 bases and 8 bases, with 10 bases remaining between them.